This T cell receptor beta chain was retrieved from a study of OX40 agonist ivuxolimab in advanced cancers. Patients with autoimmune history or systemic immunosuppression were excluded. TCRdb's copy holds only in-frame clones and misses some; the assay was immunoSEQ multiplex PCR. Here the sample spans 100,000 to 150,000 clones, roughly 90% being singletons. CDR1 and CDR2 (germline): MDHEN, SYDVKM. The CDR3 extends over 12 amino acids. Trimming at V came to 5 bases and at J to 7 bases, leaving 2 bases not matched to a gene. The chain joins TRBV28 to TRBJ1-1, with 9 bases fitting TRBD1. The TCR originated in an adult with an advanced solid tumor such as melanoma, head and neck, liver or kidney cancer. The material sequenced was CD4+ or CD8+ T cells sorted from blood, taken in a trial of the OX40 agonist ivuxolimab. CDR3 protein: CASSQGQGEAFF. CDR3 DNA: TGTGCCAGCAGTCAGGGACAGGGTGAAGCTTTCTTT.